This TCR beta chain was recovered during a study of T cell repertoires in ileal Crohn's disease. The wider study: Every patient was operated on for stricturing (about 60%) or penetrating (39%) complications. About half received postoperative treatment, some 10 with thiopurines and around 17 anti-TNF.

Germline V lookup: CDR1 LNHNV, CDR2 YYDKDF (reference sequence). The CDR3 loop spans 14 amino acids. Between the trimmed V and J ends, which lost 3 bases and 5 bases, there was a span of 11 bases. Each sample's TCRB immunosequencing used around 0.5 micrograms of biopsy DNA. The protocol was immunoSEQ multiplex PCR, while the TCRdb copy is restricted to in-frame clones and leaves out a portion. The table lists 11,000 to 15,000 clones, roughly 78% of them singletons. On this clone itself: Its antigen remains unknown.

Findings and caveats of the study: Compared with non-smokers, active smokers at surgery showed more clonal expansions.

The sample was ileal tissue. V and J are TRBV15 and TRBJ2-1; D unresolved. The origin of this receptor is an adult with Crohn's disease. The CDR3 loop reads CATSSTMGDNEQFF. CDR3 nucleotide sequence: TGTGCCACCAGCAGTACTATGGGTGACAATGAGCAGTTCTTC.